The 30 T cell receptor beta chains given below trace back to one sample, sequenced in a study of tumor-infiltrating lymphocytes in localized non-small cell lung cancer. The repertoire was sequenced with immunoSEQ multiplex PCR; TCRdb's copy has only in-frame clones and lacks some. The sample has some 15,000 clones; approximately 70% are singletons. Sequenced input: lung tumor tissue. These receptors came from a human donor with non-small cell lung cancer.

The CDR3 here is CASSQGGQDYTEAFF. The DNA for the CDR3 is TGCGCCAGCAGCCAGGGTGGACAGGATTACACTGAAGCTTTCTTT. This chain connects TRBV4-1 to TRBJ1-1; 7 bases fit TRBD1. With 3 bases clipped from V and 3 bases from J, the junction kept 7 bases outside the gene matches. The CDR3 length is 15 residues. Germline assignment: CDR1 MGHRA and CDR2 YSYEKL.

CDR3 region: CATKISGLSTEAFF. CDR3 DNA sequence: TGTGCCACCAAGATATCAGGGTTGAGCACTGAAGCTTTCTTT. The V gene is TRBV27, the J gene TRBJ1-1; D is perhaps TRBD1 (5 bases). Germline V gives CDR1 MNHEY, CDR2 SMNVEV (reference sequence). Trimming left V 10 bases short and J 4 bases short, with 19 bases between. The CDR3 is 14 residues long.

The chain is built from TRBV5-1 and TRBJ2-1; D ambiguous. Germline V gene sequence: CDR1 SGHRS, CDR2 YFSETQ. The ends were cut back, 1 base at V and 7 bases at J, with 21 bases in the middle. This CDR3 is built from 17 residues. This CDR3 is CASSLISAALSVNEQFF. The CDR3, as DNA: TGCGCCAGCAGCTTGATTTCTGCGGCCCTATCGGTGAATGAGCAGTTCTTC.

This chain connects TRBV7-9 to TRBJ2-3, with D possibly TRBD2 on 6 matching bases. The CDR3 has 18 amino acids. Germline V gives CDR1 SEHNR, CDR2 FQNEAQ (reference sequence). V lost 1 base and J 0 bases, leaving 17 bases between the germline ends. CDR3 sequence: CASSLGSSGDPSTDTQYF. The CDR3 bases are TGTGCCAGCAGCTTAGGTAGTAGCGGAGACCCTAGCACAGATACGCAGTATTTT. Combining the CDR3 with reference TRBV7-9 and TRBJ2-3 gives the whole variable domain DTGVSQNPRHKITKRGQNVTFRCDPISEHNRLYWYRQTLGQGPEFLTYFQNEAQLEKSRLLSDRFSAERPKGSFSTLEIQRTEQGDSAMYLCASSLGSSGDPSTDTQYFGPGTRLTVL.

As regards this clone: The same CDR3 arises from other DNA sequences in this sample as well. The chain has TRBV19 and TRBJ1-5; D is unclear. With 6 bases removed from V and 2 bases from J, the gap between germline ends came to 14 bases. Per germline, CDR1 LNHDA and CDR2 SQIVND (reference sequence). This CDR3 is built from 15 residues. Here the CDR3 DNA reads TGTGCCAGTAGAAACCGGGCAGATGGCAATCAGCCCCAGCATTTT. The encoded protein is CASRNRADGNQPQHF. Based on the CDR3 plus reference TRBV19 and TRBJ1-5, the full variable domain is DGGITQSPKYLFRKEGQNVTLSCEQNLNHDAMYWYRQDPGQGLRLIYYSQIVNDFQKGDIAEGYSVSREKKESFPLTVTSAQKNPTAFYLCASRNRADGNQPQHFGDGTRLSIL.

This chain joins TRBV5-6 and TRBJ1-5; D is undetermined. V was clipped by 1 base and J by 4 bases, with 15 bases between them. Germline V lookup: CDR1 SGHDT, CDR2 YYEEEE. The CDR3 loop spans 16 amino acids. The CDR3 nucleotides are TGTGCCAGCAGCTTGTCCATGAATTTAGAGAATCAGCCCCAGCATTTT. Translated, it gives CASSLSMNLENQPQHF. Based on the CDR3 plus reference TRBV5-6 and TRBJ1-5, the full variable domain is DAGVTQSPTHLIKTRGQQVTLRCSPKSGHDTVSWYQQALGQGPQFIFQYYEEEERQRGNFPDRFSGHQFPNYSSELNVNALLLGDSALYLCASSLSMNLENQPQHFGDGTRLSIL.

The CDR3 DNA reads TGTGCCAGCAGTGCCGGGGAGAGGATAAGGTCTGGAAACACCATATATTTT. This encodes CASSAGERIRSGNTIYF. The chain links TRBV5-4 to TRBJ1-3, with D uncertain. The V end lost 5 bases, the J end lost 1 base, and 19 bases lay between the germline ends. The CDR3 contains 17 residues. Germline V lookup: CDR1 SGHNT, CDR2 YYREEE (reference sequence).

The CDR3 loop is CASSLRDSPLGSYNEQFF. In DNA form, the CDR3 reads TGTGCCAGCAGTCTACGGGACAGCCCTTTGGGCTCCTACAATGAGCAGTTCTTC. This chain connects TRBV2 to TRBJ2-1; TRBD1 matches at 7 bases. The V gene end was trimmed by 5 bases and the J gene end by 0 bases; junction bases not matched to a gene: 13. This CDR3 contains 18 residues. CDR1 is SNHLY and CDR2 is FYNNEI in the germline V gene. Complete variable domain (other parts from reference TRBV2 and TRBJ2-1): EPEVTQTPSHQVTQMGQEVILRCVPISNHLYFYWYRQILGQKVEFLVSFYNNEISEKSEIFDDQFSVERPDGSNFTLKIRSTKLEDSAMYFCASSLRDSPLGSYNEQFFGPGTRLTVL.

In its sample, this clone was seen once. V gene TRBV15 combines with J gene TRBJ2-1, with 12 bases identical to TRBD2. The V segment lost 9 bases and the J segment 9 bases; nucleotides outside the gene matches: 9. Germline assignment: CDR1 LNHNV and CDR2 YYDKDF (reference sequence). The CDR3 totals 14 residues. CDR3 nucleotide sequence: TGTGCCACAGGGAGCCTAGCGGGAGGGGGTGAGCAGTTCTTC. This encodes CATGSLAGGGEQFF.

The chain is built from TRBV19 and TRBJ1-2, with D possibly TRBD1 on 5 matching bases. V was cut by 6 bases and J by 8 bases, with 22 bases left in between. Germline V gene lookup returns CDR1 LNHDA and CDR2 SQIVND (reference sequence). The CDR3 runs 15 residues. The CDR3 reads CASRDAGTALGGYTF. CDR3 sequence (DNA): TGTGCCAGTAGGGACGCGGGGACCGCCCTGGGGGGCTACACCTTC.

J is TRBJ2-7 and V is TRBV7-3, with 9 bases fitting TRBD2. Per the germline V gene, CDR1 is SGHTA and CDR2 is FQGTGA. Unmatched junction bases numbered 0, after V lost 2 bases and J lost 1 base. The CDR3 is 14 residues long. The CDR3 DNA sequence: TGTGCCAGCAGCTTACTAGCGGGATCCTACGAGCAGTACTTC. It translates to CASSLLAGSYEQYF.

V and J are TRBV2 and TRBJ1-4, with 8 positions matching TRBD1. The CDR3 spans 15 residues. J was trimmed by 0 bases and V by 4 bases; bases with no gene match: 1. The germline gives CDR1 SNHLY, CDR2 FYNNEI. The chain's CDR3 is CASSGQGTTNEKLFF. The CDR3 region has the DNA TGTGCCAGCAGTGGACAGGGGACAACTAATGAAAAACTGTTTTTT.

This clone was seen once. V is TRBV6-1 and J is TRBJ2-7, with 10 bases matching TRBD1. Per germline, CDR1 MNHNS and CDR2 SASEGT. The junction had 10 bases not matched to a gene; V was cut back by 8 bases and J by 6 bases. This CDR3 spans 14 amino acids. CDR3: CASEPGTGVFEQYF. The CDR3 DNA follows: TGTGCCAGCGAGCCCGGGACAGGGGTCTTCGAGCAGTACTTC.

The chain uses TRBV2 and TRBJ1-2; TRBD1 aligns across 7 bases. CDR3 size: 12 residues. The germline V gene encodes CDR1 SNHLY and CDR2 FYNNEI. V dropped 6 bases and J dropped 7; count of bases not matched to a gene: 5. Written as DNA, the CDR3 is TGTGCCAGCAGAGTCAGACAGGGTGGCTACACCTTC. Translating gives CASRVRQGGYTF.

The V gene is TRBV9, the J gene TRBJ2-7, with 8 bases lining up with TRBD2. Germline CDR1 is SGDLS and CDR2 is YYNGEE. V shed 4 bases, J shed 5 bases, and the junction held 11 bases outside the gene matches. The CDR3 sequence is 15 residues long. CDR3 region: CASSHGGSGIDEQYF. The CDR3, as DNA: TGTGCCAGCAGCCACGGGGGTAGCGGGATAGACGAGCAGTACTTC.

The chain has TRBV28 and TRBJ1-1; D is undetermined. CDR3 length: 13 amino acids. Per germline, CDR1 MDHEN and CDR2 SYDVKM. Trimming pared 6 bases from V and 4 bases from J, leaving 12 bases between. As DNA, the CDR3 is TGTGCCAGCAGGCTTAACGCACCCACTGAAGCTTTCTTT. Amino acids: CASRLNAPTEAFF.

This clone was detected only a few times. The genes are TRBV7-9 and TRBJ1-2; D is undetermined. The germline V gene encodes CDR1 SEHNR and CDR2 FQNEAQ (reference sequence). V lost 5 bases, J lost 0 bases, and 13 bases lay in between. The CDR3 totals 15 residues. The CDR3 reads CASSNPTTTNYGYTF. The CDR3 DNA is TGTGCCAGCAGCAACCCGACGACGACTAACTATGGCTACACCTTC.

V usage is TRBV11-2 and J usage is TRBJ1-5, with TRBD1 matching over 7 bases. The CDR3 is 15 amino acids. Trimming took 5 bases from V and 3 from J; bases not matched to a gene: 7. The germline gives CDR1 SGHAT, CDR2 FQNNGV. The CDR3 loop reads CASSMGQRHNQPQHF. In nucleotides, the CDR3 is TGTGCCAGCAGCATGGGACAGAGGCACAATCAGCCCCAGCATTTT.

This clone has a handful of counts. This chain connects TRBV5-6 to TRBJ2-2; perhaps TRBD2 as D (5 bases). Deletions cut 2 bases from V and 6 bases from J, with 8 bases between. CDR1 SGHDT and CDR2 YYEEEE come from the germline V gene. The CDR3 has 13 amino acids. The CDR3 DNA follows: TGTGCCAGCAGCTTTGACGGGGCCGGGGAGCTGTTTTTT. Its translation: CASSFDGAGELFF.

The CDR3 loop reads CASSLYGGGQETQYF. CDR3 coding DNA: TGTGCCAGCAGTTTATACGGCGGGGGACAAGAGACCCAGTACTTC. This chain links TRBV28 with TRBJ2-5; 7 bases are shared with TRBD2. CDR3 length: 15 amino acids. Germline lookup yields CDR1 MDHEN and CDR2 SYDVKM. V gave up 1 base and J gave up 2 bases; unmatched junction bases: 4.

The rearrangement joins TRBV11-2 to TRBJ2-7; TRBD2 aligns across 10 bases. The CDR3 is 15 residues long. CDR1 SGHAT and CDR2 FQNNGV come from the germline V gene. V shed 5 bases and J 5 bases; nucleotides not matched to a gene: 9. For the CDR3, the DNA is TGTGCCAGCAGCCATATAGCGGGGGGCGATAACGAGCAGTACTTC. This encodes CASSHIAGGDNEQYF.

The rearrangement links TRBV6-4 to TRBJ1-1; D not resolved. The CDR3 has 13 residues. V dropped 3 bases and J dropped 0 bases, with 5 bases sitting between them. Germline V lookup: CDR1 MRHNA, CDR2 SNTAGT. The CDR3 here is CASSEEMNTEAFF. In DNA, the CDR3 is TGTGCCAGCAGTGAGGAGATGAACACTGAAGCTTTCTTT.

The chain employs TRBV6-6 and TRBJ2-5; D gene unclear. The length of the CDR3 is 13 residues. Trimming shortened V by 7 bases and J by 2 bases, and 11 bases separated the two germline ends. CDR1 MNHNY and CDR2 SVGAGI come from the germline V gene (reference sequence). The CDR3: CASNFMGQETQYF. The CDR3 nucleotides are TGTGCCAGCAACTTCATGGGGCAAGAGACCCAGTACTTC.

The gene calls are TRBV19 and TRBJ1-2; D uncertain. Germline V lookup: CDR1 LNHDA, CDR2 SQIVND (reference sequence). V dropped 5 bases and J dropped 1 base, with 11 bases sitting between them. The CDR3 runs 14 residues. Here the CDR3 DNA reads TGTGCCAGTAGTGTGGAGGCCTTTAACTATGGCTACACCTTC. Amino acid sequence: CASSVEAFNYGYTF. Full variable domain (rest looked up from reference TRBV19 and TRBJ1-2): DGGITQSPKYLFRKEGQNVTLSCEQNLNHDAMYWYRQDPGQGLRLIYYSQIVNDFQKGDIAEGYSVSREKKESFPLTVTSAQKNPTAFYLCASSVEAFNYGYTFGSGTRLTVV.

The V call is TRBV2, the J call TRBJ2-2; 15 bases map to TRBD2. The CDR3 totals 17 residues. The ends lost 6 bases at V and 3 bases at J; junction bases unmatched: 5. The germline V gene encodes CDR1 SNHLY and CDR2 FYNNEI. The CDR3 coding sequence is TGTGCCAGCAGCTCGGGACTAGCGGGAGGCCACACCGGGGAGCTGTTTTTT. Residues: CASSSGLAGGHTGELFF.

J is TRBJ1-2 and V is TRBV19; TRBD1 is a possible D gene (5 bases). The CDR3 totals 13 residues. V was clipped by 4 bases and J by 8 bases, with 14 bases between them. Germline CDR1 LNHDA, CDR2 SQIVND (reference sequence). The CDR3 spells CASSTPGRGGYTF. The CDR3 DNA reads TGTGCCAGTAGTACCCCAGGGAGAGGAGGCTACACCTTC.

The chain combines TRBV9 with TRBJ1-2; maybe TRBD1 (6 bases). The CDR3 loop spans 14 amino acids. Germline-derived CDR1 and CDR2 are SGDLS and YYNGEE. Trimming stripped 0 bases from V and 5 bases from J, with 11 bases between. CDR3 in amino acids: CASSVGPGEYGYTF. DNA of the CDR3: TGTGCCAGCAGCGTAGGGCCAGGGGAGTATGGCTACACCTTC.

The rearrangement joins TRBV6-5 to TRBJ1-1; D is unclear. V was clipped by 6 bases and J by 5 bases, with 10 bases between them. CDR1 and CDR2 from the germline V gene are MNHEY and SVGAGI. The CDR3 contains 12 residues. The CDR3 DNA is TGTGCCAGCAGCGCGGGGTCGACTGAAGCTTTCTTT. It codes for CASSAGSTEAFF.

This chain joins TRBV9 and TRBJ2-3; no firm D call. The CDR3 has 16 amino acids. Trimming left V 0 bases short and J 5 bases short, with 16 bases between. The germline V gene has CDR1 SGDLS and CDR2 YYNGEE. In DNA form, the CDR3 reads TGTGCCAGCAGCGTAGGATCTCGGCAAATAGGAGATACGCAGTATTTT. It codes for CASSVGSRQIGDTQYF. The full variable domain, rest sourced from reference TRBV9 and TRBJ2-3, is DSGVTQTPKHLITATGQRVTLRCSPRSGDLSVYWYQQSLDQGLQFLIQYYNGEERAKGNILERFSAQQFPDLHSELNLSSLELGDSALYFCASSVGSRQIGDTQYFGPGTRLTVL.

The chain employs TRBV7-8 and TRBJ2-7, with a tentative D call TRBD1 (5 bases). Germline V lookup: CDR1 SGHVS, CDR2 FQNEAQ. There are 14 residues in the CDR3. Trimming cost V 1 base and J 4 bases, with 11 bases left between them. In DNA, the CDR3 is TGTGCCAGCAGCTTAGGGGGCGACGAATACGAGCAGTACTTC. Residues: CASSLGGDEYEQYF.